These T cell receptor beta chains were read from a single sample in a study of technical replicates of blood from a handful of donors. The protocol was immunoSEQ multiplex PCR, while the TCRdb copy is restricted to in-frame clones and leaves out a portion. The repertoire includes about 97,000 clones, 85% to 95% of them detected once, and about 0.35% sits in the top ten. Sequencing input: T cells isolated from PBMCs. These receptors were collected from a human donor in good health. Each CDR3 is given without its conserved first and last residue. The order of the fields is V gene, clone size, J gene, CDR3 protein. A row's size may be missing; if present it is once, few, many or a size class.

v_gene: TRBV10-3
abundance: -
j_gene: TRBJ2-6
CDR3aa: AIKGQGTPGANVLT

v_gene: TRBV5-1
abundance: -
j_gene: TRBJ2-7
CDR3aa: ASSQMGGEQY

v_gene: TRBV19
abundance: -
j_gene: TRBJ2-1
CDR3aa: ASSLAGGPYNEQF

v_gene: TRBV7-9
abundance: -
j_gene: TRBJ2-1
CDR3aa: ASSLLAQNNEQF

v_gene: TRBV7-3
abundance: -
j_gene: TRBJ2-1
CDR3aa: ASSLLPVLAAYNEQF

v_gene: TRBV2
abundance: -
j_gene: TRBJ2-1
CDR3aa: ASRPRDNSYNEQF

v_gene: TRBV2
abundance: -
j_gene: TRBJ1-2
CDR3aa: ASSTGVYGYT

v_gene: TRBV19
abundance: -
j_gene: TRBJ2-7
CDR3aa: ASSGQGASYEQY

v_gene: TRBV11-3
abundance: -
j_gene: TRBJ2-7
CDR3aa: ASRGTSGTISYEQY

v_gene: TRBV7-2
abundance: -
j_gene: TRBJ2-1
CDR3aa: ASSRTTSGRTNEQF

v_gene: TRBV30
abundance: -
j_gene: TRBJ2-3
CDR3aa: AWNGLAGEDTQY

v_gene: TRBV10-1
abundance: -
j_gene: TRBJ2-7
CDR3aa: ASSDPPGGAEQY

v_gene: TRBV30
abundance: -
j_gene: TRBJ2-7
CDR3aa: AWTFPGQGNKYEQY

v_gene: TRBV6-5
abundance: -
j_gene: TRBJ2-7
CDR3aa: ASSLALAGNEQY

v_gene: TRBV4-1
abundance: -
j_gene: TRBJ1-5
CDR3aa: ASSQRTGSNQPQH

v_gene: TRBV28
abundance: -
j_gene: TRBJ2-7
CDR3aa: ASSQTGVTYEQY

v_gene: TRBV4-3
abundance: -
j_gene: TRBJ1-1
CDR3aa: ASSQSIGPNTEAF

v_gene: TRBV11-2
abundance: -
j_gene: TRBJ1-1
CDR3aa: ASSARQAMNTEAF

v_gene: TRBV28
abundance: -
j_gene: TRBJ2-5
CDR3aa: ASSSPGTGGGETQY

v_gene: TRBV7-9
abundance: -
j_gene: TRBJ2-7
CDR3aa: ASSRRQGTYEQY

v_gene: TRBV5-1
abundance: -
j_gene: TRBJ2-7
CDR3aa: ASSLGTSGRLSWEQY

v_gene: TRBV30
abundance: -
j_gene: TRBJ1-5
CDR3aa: AWRKGAIKFLPQH

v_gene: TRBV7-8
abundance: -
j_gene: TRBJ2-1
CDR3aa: ASSPERAPLYNEQF

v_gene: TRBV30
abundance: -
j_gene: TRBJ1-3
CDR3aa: AWSGGISSGNTIY

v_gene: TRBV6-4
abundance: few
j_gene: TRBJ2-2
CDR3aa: ASSDSTGTGELF

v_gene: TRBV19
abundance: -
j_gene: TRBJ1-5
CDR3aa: ASSSGQGNFNQPQH

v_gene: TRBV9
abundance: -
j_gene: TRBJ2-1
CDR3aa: ASSHSREGRNEQF

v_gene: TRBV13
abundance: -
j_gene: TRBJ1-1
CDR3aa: ASSLDSLKRAF

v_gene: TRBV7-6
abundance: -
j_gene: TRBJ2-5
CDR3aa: ASSLVERENQETQY

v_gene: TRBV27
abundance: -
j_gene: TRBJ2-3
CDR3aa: ASSPRTGFYDTQY

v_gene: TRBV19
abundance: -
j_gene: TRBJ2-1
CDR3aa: ASRGQGYYNEQF

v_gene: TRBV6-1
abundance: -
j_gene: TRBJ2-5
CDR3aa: ASSVGREVVETQY

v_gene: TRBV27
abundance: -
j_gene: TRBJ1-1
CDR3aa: ASRVMGHSSTEAF

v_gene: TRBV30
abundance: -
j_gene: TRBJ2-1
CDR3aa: AWRFAGKYNEQF

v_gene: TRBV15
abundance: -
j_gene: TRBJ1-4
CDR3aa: ATSHRGGEKLF

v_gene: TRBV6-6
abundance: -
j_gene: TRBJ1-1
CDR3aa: ASRFLNTEAF

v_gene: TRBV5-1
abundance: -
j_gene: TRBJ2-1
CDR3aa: ASSLEGQGASSYNEQF

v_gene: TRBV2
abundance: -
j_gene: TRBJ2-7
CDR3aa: ASTGTGTGYEQY

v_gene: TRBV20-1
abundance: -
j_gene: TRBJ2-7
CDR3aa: SARRGIEPF

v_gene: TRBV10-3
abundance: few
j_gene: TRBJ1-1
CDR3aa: AILDRVGTEAF

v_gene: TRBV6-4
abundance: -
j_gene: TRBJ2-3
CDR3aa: ASTLSESGYSRFSTDTQY

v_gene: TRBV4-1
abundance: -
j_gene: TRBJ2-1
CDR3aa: ASSQAYGISYNEQF

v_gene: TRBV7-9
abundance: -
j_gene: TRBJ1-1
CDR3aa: ASSSPDRATEAF

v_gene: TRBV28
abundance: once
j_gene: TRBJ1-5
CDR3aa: ASSFTPRRRNQPQH

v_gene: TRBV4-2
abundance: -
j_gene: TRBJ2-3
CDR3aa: ASSQEGLRTDTQY

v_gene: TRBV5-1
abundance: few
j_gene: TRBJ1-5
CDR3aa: ASSIGTGGNQPQH